This TCR beta chain appears in the sequencing data of a study of blood T cell repertoires in COVID-19. The germline V gene encodes CDR1 SNHLY and CDR2 FYNNEI. This CDR3 contains 16 residues. With V trimmed by 5 bases and J by 4 bases, 12 bases remained unmatched. Sequencing was performed with immunoSEQ multiplex PCR; in TCRdb, only in-frame clones are kept and a portion is missing. The table lists 80,000 to 90,000 clones, about 85% of them singletons, with roughly 3% in the top ten. The chain recombines TRBV2 with TRBJ2-3; 7 bases map to TRBD1. Sequenced material: peripheral blood. This sequence originates from a woman of 80 years or more with COVID-19, enrolled during active disease. The DNA of the CDR3 is TGTGCCAGCAGTCGGCAGGGGGATGCTGGGGCAGATACGCAGTATTTT. Residues: CASSRQGDAGADTQYF. The full variable domain, in which reference TRBV2 and TRBJ2-3 provide the parts outside the CDR3, is EPEVTQTPSHQVTQMGQEVILRCVPISNHLYFYWYRQILGQKVEFLVSFYNNEISEKSEIFDDQFSVERPDGSNFTLKIRSTKLEDSAMYFCASSRQGDAGADTQYFGPGTRLTVL.